This passage covers 7 T cell receptor beta chains from one sample sequenced in a study of blood T cell repertoires in COVID-19. Data came from immunoSEQ multiplex PCR; TCRdb stores just in-frame clones and leaves some out. The sample carries roughly 48,000 clones, about 77% recorded once. Sequencing was done on a sample of peripheral blood. The receptors derive from a human donor with active or convalescent COVID-19. The donor label of this sample is uncertain.

This clone was counted only a few times. This chain links TRBV12-3 or TRBV12-4 with TRBJ2-1; a possible D gene is TRBD2 (6 bases). CDR3 length: 12 amino acids. Between the trimmed V and J ends, which lost 6 bases and 6 bases, there was a span of 9 bases. The CDR3 is CASRAGSNEQFF. For the CDR3, the DNA is TGTGCCAGCAGGGCCGGGAGCAATGAGCAGTTCTTC.

This sequence joins TRBV19 and TRBJ1-5, with D perhaps TRBD1 (5 bases). The length of the CDR3 is 15 residues. Germline CDR1 is LNHDA and CDR2 is SQIVND (reference sequence). V was pared by 5 bases and J by 2 bases, with 13 bases between. The CDR3 sequence is CASSSLSGGNQPQHF. CDR3 sequence (DNA): TGTGCCAGTAGTTCCCTCTCGGGGGGCAATCAGCCCCAGCATTTT.

This clone was counted only a few times. This chain links TRBV27 with TRBJ1-6; the match to TRBD1 covers 9 bases. Unmatched junction bases numbered 6, after V lost 7 bases and J lost 8 bases. The CDR3 is made up of 14 amino acids. Germline lookup yields CDR1 MNHEY and CDR2 SMNVEV (reference sequence). The chain's CDR3 is CASTARQGDSPLHF. CDR3 nucleotide sequence: TGTGCCAGCACCGCCCGACAGGGGGATTCACCCCTCCACTTT.

V gene TRBV5-1 combines with J gene TRBJ1-2, with D uncertain. This CDR3 is 13 amino acids long. The germline gives CDR1 SGHRS, CDR2 YFSETQ. V lost 0 bases and J 4 bases, leaving 7 bases between the germline ends. The CDR3 DNA reads TGCGCCAGCAGCTTGGTCAGGTCCTATGGCTACACCTTC. This codes for CASSLVRSYGYTF.

J is TRBJ1-4 and V is TRBV2; 7 nucleotides match TRBD1. The V segment lost 4 bases and the J segment 4 bases; nucleotides outside the gene matches: 6. CDR1 and CDR2 from the germline V gene are SNHLY and FYNNEI. The CDR3 consists of 15 residues. CDR3 bases: TGTGCCAGCAGTGTGTCGGGACAGTTTAATGAAAAACTGTTTTTT. It translates to CASSVSGQFNEKLFF.

The CDR3 sequence is CASSQERLSGNTIYF. The CDR3 DNA follows: TGTGCCAGCAGCCAAGAACGGTTGTCCGGAAACACCATATATTTT. The gene calls are TRBV3-1 (or the pseudogene TRBV3-2) and TRBJ1-3; D is undetermined. This CDR3 spans 15 amino acids. Per germline, CDR1 LGHDT and CDR2 YNNKEL (reference sequence). V was cut by 0 bases and J by 4 bases, with 10 bases left in between.

The chain uses TRBV11-1 and TRBJ1-1; perhaps TRBD1 as D (6 bases). CDR3 length: 16 residues. From germline, CDR1 is SGHAT and CDR2 FQDESV (reference sequence). V lost 4 bases, J lost 7 bases, and 22 bases lay in between. CDR3 bases: TGTGCCAGCAGCTCGGGGAACAGGGCTTTGGGTCGTGAAGCTTTCTTT. This encodes CASSSGNRALGREAFF. Based on the CDR3 plus reference TRBV11-1 and TRBJ1-1, the full variable domain is EAEVAQSPRYKITEKSQAVAFWCDPISGHATLYWYRQILGQGPELLVQFQDESVVDDSQLPKDRFSAERLKGVDSTLKIQPAELGDSAMYLCASSSGNRALGREAFFGQGTRLTVV.